Presented here are 6 T cell receptor beta chains from one specimen sequenced in a study of CD8 T cells in Susac syndrome. cDNA came from approximately 0.5 to 1 ug RNA primed by random hexamers. MiXCR, applied by TCRdb to the immunoSEQ multiplex PCR reads, yields one record per CDR3 protein. Among some 96,000 distinct CDR3 sequences listed, 85% to 95% were seen once. The material sequenced was CD4+ T cells from PBMCs. These receptors came from a human donor with Susac syndrome.

The chain joins TRBV27 to TRBJ2-1; 13 bases fit TRBD2. Germline CDR1 MNHEY, CDR2 SMNVEV (reference sequence). The V segment lost 5 bases and the J segment 9 bases; nucleotides outside the gene matches: 7. This CDR3 contains 15 residues. DNA for the CDR3: TGTGCCAGCAGTATCACTAGCGGGGGGGCCAGTGAGCAGTTCTTC. This codes for CASSITSGGASEQFF.

The chain links TRBV20-1 to TRBJ2-5; 9 nucleotides match TRBD2. CDR1 is DFQATT, CDR2 SNEGSKA, per germline (reference sequence). The J segment lost 6 bases and the V segment lost 6 bases, leaving 14 bases of the junction unmatched. This CDR3 has 15 residues. In DNA, the CDR3 is TGCAGTGCCTTAGGACCGGGACTAGCTATAAAGACCCAGTACTTC. Residues: CSALGPGLAIKTQYF.

The genes are TRBV13 and TRBJ2-3; D may be TRBD1 (5 bases). Germline V gene sequence: CDR1 PRHDT, CDR2 FYEKMQ (reference sequence). The V gene lost 3 bases and the J gene lost 3 bases, with 10 bases spanning the gap. This CDR3 region has 14 residues. In nucleotides, the CDR3 is TGTGCCAGCAGCTTGATGACAGTAACAGATACGCAGTATTTT. It is translated as CASSLMTVTDTQYF.

The chain has TRBV12-3 or TRBV12-4 and TRBJ2-6; D perhaps matches TRBD1 (5 bases). V lost 3 bases, J lost 2 bases, and 8 bases lay in between. The CDR3 runs 15 residues. The CDR3 loop reads CASSFEGAGANVLTF. Here the CDR3 DNA reads TGTGCCAGCAGTTTCGAAGGGGCTGGGGCCAACGTCCTGACTTTC.

This clonotype was found a few times. In nucleotides, the CDR3 is TGTGCCAGCAGCTTGACAGGGGGAAACGGCTACACCTTC. This encodes CASSLTGGNGYTF. The rearrangement uses TRBV7-9 and TRBJ1-2, with 9 bases fitting TRBD1. CDR1 and CDR2 from the germline V gene are SEHNR and FQNEAQ (reference sequence). After removal of 3 bases from V and 8 bases from J, the junction contained 4 bases not matched to a gene. The CDR3 loop spans 13 amino acids.

The chain uses TRBV7-8 and TRBJ1-1, with D hard to call. The CDR3 has 15 amino acids. Germline-derived CDR1 and CDR2 are SGHVS and FQNEAQ. Trimming removed 2 bases at V and 1 base at J, with 11 bases between. Here the CDR3 DNA reads TGTGCCAGCAGCTTAACATATGGACGGAACACTGAAGCTTTCTTT. It codes for CASSLTYGRNTEAFF.